The subject of this entry is one T cell receptor beta chain. What it binds is unknown. The record originates from a study of cytomegalovirus exposure and HLA in healthy donors. Study-level results: According to the study, roughly 160 TCR beta chains were cytomegalovirus-associated.

V was clipped by 0 bases and J by 5 bases; unmatched bases: 12. This CDR3 is 17 amino acids long. Germline CDR1 and CDR2: SGHNT and YYREEE (reference sequence). Produced via immunoSEQ multiplex PCR; TCRdb's table is partial and in-frame only. The sample records about 360,000 clones, more than 80% being singletons. This sequence was found in a woman between 18 and 29 years old in good health and CMV-seronegative. Sequenced input: PBMCs. The chain is built from TRBV5-4 and TRBJ2-5; 8 nucleotides align to TRBD1. CDR3 loop: CASSLVKLAGGKETQYF. In nucleotides, the CDR3 is TGTGCCAGCAGCTTGGTCAAACTGGCAGGGGGCAAGGAGACCCAGTACTTC.